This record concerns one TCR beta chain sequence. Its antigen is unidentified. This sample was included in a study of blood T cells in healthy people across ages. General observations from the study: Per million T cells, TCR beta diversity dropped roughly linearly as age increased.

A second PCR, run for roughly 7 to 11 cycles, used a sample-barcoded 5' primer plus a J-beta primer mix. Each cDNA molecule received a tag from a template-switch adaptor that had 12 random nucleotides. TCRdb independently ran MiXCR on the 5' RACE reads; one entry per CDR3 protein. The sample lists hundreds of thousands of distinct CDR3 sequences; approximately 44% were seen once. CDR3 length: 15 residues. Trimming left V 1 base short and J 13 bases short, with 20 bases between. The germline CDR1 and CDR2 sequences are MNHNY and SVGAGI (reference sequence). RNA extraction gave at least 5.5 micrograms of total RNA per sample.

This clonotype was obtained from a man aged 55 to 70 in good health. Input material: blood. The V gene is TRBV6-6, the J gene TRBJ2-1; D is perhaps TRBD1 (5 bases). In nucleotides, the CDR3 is TGTGCCAGCAGTTACTTAGGCAGGGCACAAGAGACCCAGTTCTTC. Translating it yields CASSYLGRAQETQFF.